This TCR beta chain stems from a study of blood T cells in healthy people across ages. The people who gave samples were healthy Caucasians from Russia, aged roughly 6 to 95. Each sample yielded at least 6 million isolated PBMCs. There are a few counts of this clonotype. Combining a sample-barcoded 5' primer with a J-beta primer mix, a second PCR ran for roughly 7 to 12 cycles. TCRdb redid the calling of the 5' RACE reads with MiXCR, one entry per CDR3 protein. The sample holds over 700,000 distinct CDR3 sequences, 20% to 25% seen once. Germline CDR1 is SGHVS and CDR2 is FQNEAQ. The CDR3 is made up of 16 amino acids. The V end lost 5 bases, the J end lost 0 bases, and 15 bases lay between the germline ends. A further study also used this sample, focusing on T cells of mothers and their children. This second report adds: Sample barcodes and 2-4 random nucleotides came from the second PCR's M1S primer.

What was sequenced was blood. The chain joins TRBV7-8 to TRBJ2-3; weak D call: TRBD2 (6 bases). The receptor was derived from a boy younger than 18 in good health. CDR3 amino acids: CASSPTIAASTDTQYF. CDR3 nucleotide sequence: TGTGCCAGCAGCCCCACGATAGCGGCTAGCACAGATACGCAGTATTTT.